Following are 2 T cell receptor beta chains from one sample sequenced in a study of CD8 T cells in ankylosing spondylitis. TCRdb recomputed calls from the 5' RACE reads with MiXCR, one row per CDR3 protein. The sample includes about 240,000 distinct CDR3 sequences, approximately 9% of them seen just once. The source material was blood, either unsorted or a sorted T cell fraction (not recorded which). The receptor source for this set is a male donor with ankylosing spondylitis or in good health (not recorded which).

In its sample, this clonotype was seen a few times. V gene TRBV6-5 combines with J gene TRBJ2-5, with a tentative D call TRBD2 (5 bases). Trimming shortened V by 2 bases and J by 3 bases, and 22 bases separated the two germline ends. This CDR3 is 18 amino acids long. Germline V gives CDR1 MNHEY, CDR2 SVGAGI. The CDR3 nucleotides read TGTGCCAGCAGTTACGAGGGTGGTGGACGGGGAAGGGAAGAGACCCAGTACTTC. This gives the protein CASSYEGGGRGREETQYF.

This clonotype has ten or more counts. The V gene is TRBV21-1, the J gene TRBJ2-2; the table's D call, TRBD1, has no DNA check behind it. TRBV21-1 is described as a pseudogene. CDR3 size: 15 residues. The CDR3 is CASSRTCWGPGELFF. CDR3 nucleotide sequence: TGTGCCAGCAGCAGAACTTGCTGGGGACCCGGGGAGCTGTTTTTT.